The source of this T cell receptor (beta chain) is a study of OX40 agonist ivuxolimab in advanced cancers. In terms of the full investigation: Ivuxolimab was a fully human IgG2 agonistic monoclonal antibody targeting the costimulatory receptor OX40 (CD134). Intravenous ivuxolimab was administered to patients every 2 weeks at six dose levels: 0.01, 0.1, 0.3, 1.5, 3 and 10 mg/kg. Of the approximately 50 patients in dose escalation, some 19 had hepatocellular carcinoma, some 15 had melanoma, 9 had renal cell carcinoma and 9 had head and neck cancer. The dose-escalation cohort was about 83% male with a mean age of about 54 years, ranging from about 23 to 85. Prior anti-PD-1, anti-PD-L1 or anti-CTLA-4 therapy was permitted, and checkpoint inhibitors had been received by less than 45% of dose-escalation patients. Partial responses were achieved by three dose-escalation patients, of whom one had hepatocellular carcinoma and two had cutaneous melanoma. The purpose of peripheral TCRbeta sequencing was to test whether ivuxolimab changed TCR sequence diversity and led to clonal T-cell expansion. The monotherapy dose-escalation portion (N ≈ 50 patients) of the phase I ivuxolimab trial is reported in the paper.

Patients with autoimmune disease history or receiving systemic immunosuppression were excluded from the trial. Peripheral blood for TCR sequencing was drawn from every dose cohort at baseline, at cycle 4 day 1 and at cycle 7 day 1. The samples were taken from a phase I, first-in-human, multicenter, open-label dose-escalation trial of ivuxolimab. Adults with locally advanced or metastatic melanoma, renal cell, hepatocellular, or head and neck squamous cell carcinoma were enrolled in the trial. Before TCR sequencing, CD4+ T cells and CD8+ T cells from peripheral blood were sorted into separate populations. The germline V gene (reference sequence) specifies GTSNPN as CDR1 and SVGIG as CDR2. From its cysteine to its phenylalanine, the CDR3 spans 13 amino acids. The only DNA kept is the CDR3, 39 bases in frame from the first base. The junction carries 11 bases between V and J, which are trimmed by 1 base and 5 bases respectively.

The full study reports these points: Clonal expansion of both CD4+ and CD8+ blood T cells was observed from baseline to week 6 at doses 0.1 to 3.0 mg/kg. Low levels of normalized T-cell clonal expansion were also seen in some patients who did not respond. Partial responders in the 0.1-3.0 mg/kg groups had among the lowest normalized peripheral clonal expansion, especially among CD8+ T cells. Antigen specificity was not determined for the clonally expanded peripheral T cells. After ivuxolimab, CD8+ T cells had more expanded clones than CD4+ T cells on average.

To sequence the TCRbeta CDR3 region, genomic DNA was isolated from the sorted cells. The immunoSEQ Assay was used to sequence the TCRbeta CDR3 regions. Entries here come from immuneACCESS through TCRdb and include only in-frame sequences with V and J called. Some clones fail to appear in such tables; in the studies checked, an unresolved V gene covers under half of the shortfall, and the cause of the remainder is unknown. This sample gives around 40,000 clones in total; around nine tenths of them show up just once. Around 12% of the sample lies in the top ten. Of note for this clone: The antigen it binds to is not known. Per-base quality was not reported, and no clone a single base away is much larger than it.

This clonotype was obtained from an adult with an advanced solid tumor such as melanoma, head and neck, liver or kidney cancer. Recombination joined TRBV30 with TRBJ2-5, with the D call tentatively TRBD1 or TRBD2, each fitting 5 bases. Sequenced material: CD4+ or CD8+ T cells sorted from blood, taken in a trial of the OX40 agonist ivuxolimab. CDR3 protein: CAWSGTWGETQYF. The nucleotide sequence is TGTGCCTGGAGTGGGACTTGGGGGGAGACCCAGTACTTC.